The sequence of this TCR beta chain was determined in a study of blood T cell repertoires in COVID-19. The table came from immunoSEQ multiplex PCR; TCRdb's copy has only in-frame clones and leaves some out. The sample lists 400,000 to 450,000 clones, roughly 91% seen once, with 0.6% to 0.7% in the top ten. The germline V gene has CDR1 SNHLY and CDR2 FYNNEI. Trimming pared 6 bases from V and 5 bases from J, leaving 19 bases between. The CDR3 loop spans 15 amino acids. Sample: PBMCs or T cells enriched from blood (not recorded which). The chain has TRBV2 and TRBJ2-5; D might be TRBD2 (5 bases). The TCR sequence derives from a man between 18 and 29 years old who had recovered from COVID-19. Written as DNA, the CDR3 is TGTGCCAGCAGGTGGACTCCCGTAACTAGTGAGACCCAGTACTTC. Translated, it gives CASRWTPVTSETQYF. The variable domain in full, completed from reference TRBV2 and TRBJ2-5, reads EPEVTQTPSHQVTQMGQEVILRCVPISNHLYFYWYRQILGQKVEFLVSFYNNEISEKSEIFDDQFSVERPDGSNFTLKIRSTKLEDSAMYFCASRWTPVTSETQYFGPGTRLLVL.